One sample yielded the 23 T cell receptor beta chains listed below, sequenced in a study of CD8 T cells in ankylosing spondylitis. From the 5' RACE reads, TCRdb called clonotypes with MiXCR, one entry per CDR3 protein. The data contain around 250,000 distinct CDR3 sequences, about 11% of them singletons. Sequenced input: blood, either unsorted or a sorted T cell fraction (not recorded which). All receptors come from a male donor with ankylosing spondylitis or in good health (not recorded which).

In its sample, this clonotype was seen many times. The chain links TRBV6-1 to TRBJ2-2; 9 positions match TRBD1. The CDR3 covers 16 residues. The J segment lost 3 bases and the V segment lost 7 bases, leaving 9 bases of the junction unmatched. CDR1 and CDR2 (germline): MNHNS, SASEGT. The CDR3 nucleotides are TGTGCCAGCACCGAAATCGGGACAGGGCACACCGGGGAGCTGTTTTTT. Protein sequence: CASTEIGTGHTGELFF.

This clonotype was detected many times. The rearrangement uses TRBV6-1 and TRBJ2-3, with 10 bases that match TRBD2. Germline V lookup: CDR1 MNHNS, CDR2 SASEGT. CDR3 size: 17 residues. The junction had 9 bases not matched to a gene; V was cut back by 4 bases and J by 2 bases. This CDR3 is CASSGPGLADPTDTQYF. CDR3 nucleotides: TGTGCCAGCAGTGGACCAGGACTAGCGGACCCCACAGATACGCAGTATTTT.

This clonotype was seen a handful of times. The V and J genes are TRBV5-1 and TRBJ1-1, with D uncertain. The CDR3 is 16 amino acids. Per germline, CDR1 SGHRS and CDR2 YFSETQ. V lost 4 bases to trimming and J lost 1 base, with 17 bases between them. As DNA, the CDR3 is TGCGCCAGCAGCCTTGGGATGGGAGCCGCGAACACTGAAGCTTTCTTT. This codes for CASSLGMGAANTEAFF.

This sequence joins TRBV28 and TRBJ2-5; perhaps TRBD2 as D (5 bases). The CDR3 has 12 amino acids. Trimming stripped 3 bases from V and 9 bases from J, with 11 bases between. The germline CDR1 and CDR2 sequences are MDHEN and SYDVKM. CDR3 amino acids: CASSLTLGAQYF. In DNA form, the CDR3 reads TGTGCCAGCAGTTTGACCCTCGGGGCCCAGTACTTC. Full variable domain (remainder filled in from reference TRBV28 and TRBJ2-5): DVKVTQSSRYLVKRTGEKVFLECVQDMDHENMFWYRQDPGLGLRLIYFSYDVKMKEKGDIPEGYSVSREKKERFSLILESASTNQTSMYLCASSLTLGAQYFGPGTRLLVL.

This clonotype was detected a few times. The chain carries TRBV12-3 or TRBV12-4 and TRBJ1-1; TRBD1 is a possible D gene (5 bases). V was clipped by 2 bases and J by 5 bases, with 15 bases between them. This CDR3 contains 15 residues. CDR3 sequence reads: CASSLQGRGRTEAFF. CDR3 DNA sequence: TGTGCCAGCAGTTTACAGGGAAGGGGAAGGACTGAAGCTTTCTTT.

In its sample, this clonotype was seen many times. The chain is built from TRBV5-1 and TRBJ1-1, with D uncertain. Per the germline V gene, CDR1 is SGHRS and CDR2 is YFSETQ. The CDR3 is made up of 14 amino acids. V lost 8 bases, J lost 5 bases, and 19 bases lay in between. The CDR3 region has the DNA TGCGCCAGTTACCCGCTTTGGGGAGGGACTGAAGCTTTCTTT. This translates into CASYPLWGGTEAFF. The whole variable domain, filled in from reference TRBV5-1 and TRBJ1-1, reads KAGVTQTPRYLIKTRGQQVTLSCSPISGHRSVSWYQQTPGQGLQFLFEYFSETQRNKGNFPGRFSGRQFSNSRSEMNVSTLELGDSALYLCASYPLWGGTEAFFGQGTRLTVV.

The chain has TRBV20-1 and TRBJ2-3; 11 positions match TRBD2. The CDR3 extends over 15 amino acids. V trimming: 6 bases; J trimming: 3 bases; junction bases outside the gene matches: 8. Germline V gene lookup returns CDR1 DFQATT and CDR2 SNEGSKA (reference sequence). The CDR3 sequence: CSARYIAGGTDTQYF. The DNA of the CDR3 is TGCAGTGCACGGTACATAGCGGGAGGGACAGATACGCAGTATTTT.

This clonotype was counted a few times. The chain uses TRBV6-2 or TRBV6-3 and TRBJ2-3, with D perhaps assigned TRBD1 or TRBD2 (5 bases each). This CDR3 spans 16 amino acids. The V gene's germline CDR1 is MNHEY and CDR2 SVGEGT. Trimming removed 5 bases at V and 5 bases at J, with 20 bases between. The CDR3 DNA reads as TGTGCCAGCAGTAGGCGCGGGCCGAGAGGGGAAGATACGCAGTATTTT. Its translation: CASSRRGPRGEDTQYF.

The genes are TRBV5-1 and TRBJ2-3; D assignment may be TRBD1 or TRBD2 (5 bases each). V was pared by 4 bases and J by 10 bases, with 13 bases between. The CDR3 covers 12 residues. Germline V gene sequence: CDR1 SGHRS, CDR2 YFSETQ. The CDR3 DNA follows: TGCGCCAGCAGCCTGCGAGGGGACCCGCAGTATTTT. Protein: CASSLRGDPQYF. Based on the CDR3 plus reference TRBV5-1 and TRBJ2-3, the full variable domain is KAGVTQTPRYLIKTRGQQVTLSCSPISGHRSVSWYQQTPGQGLQFLFEYFSETQRNKGNFPGRFSGRQFSNSRSEMNVSTLELGDSALYLCASSLRGDPQYFGPGTRLTVL.

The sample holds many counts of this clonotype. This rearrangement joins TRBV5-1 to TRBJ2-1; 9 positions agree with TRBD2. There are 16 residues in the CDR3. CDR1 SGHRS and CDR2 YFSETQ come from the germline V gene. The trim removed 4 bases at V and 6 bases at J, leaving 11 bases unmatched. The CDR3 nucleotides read TGCGCCAGCAGCCCCGGGGCTAGCGGGGTTGGCAATGAGCAGTTCTTC. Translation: CASSPGASGVGNEQFF.

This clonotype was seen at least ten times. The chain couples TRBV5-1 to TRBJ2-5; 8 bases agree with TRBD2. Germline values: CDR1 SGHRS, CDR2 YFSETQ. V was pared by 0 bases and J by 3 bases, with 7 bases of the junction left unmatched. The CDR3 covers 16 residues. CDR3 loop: CASSLVGLAGEETQYF. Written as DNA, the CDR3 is TGCGCCAGCAGCTTGGTCGGGCTAGCGGGCGAAGAGACCCAGTACTTC.

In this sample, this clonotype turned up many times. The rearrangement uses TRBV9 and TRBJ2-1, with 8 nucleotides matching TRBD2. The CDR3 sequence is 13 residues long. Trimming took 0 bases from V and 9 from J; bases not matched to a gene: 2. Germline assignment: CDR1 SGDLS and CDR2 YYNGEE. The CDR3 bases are TGTGCCAGCAGCGTAGCTAGCGGGTTTGAGCAGTTCTTC. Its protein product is CASSVASGFEQFF.

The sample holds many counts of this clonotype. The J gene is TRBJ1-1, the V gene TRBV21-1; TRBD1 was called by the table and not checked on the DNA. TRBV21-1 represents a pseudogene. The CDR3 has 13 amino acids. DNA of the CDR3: TGTGCCAGCAGCAAAGCTTCTGTCGGGGAAGCTTTCTTT. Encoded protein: CASSKASVGEAFF.

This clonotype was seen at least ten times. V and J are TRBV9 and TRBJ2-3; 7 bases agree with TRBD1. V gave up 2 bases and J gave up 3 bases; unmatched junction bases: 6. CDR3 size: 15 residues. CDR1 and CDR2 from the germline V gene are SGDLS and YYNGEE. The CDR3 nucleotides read TGTGCCAGCAGCGTCGGCAGGGGGTTGACAGATACGCAGTATTTT. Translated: CASSVGRGLTDTQYF.

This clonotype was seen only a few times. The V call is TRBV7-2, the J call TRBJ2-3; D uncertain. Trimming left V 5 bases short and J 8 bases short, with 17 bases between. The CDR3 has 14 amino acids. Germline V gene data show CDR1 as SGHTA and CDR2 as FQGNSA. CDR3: CASSPWTGSLTQYF. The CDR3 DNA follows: TGTGCCAGCAGCCCCTGGACGGGTTCCCTTACGCAGTATTTT.

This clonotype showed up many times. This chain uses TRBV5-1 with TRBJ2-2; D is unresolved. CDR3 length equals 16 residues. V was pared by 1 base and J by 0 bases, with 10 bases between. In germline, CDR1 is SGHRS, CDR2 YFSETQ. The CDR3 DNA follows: TGCGCCAGCAGCTTGTCTGCACCCACGAACACCGGGGAGCTGTTTTTT. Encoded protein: CASSLSAPTNTGELFF.

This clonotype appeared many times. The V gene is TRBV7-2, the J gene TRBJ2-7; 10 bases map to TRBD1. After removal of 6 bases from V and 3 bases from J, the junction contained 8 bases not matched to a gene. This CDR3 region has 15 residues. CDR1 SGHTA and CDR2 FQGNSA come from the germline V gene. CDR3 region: CASSHGWDRGYEQYF. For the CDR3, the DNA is TGTGCCAGCAGTCATGGATGGGACAGGGGCTACGAGCAGTACTTC.

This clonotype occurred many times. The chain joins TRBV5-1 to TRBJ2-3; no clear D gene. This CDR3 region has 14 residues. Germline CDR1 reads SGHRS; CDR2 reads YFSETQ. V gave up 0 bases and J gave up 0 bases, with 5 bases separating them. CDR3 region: CASSLEDSTDTQYF. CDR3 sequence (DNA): TGCGCCAGCAGCTTGGAGGACAGCACAGATACGCAGTATTTT.

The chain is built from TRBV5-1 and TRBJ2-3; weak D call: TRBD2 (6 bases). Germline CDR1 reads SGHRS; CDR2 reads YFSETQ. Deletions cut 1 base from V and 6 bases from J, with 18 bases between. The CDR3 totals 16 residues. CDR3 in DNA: TGCGCCAGCAGCTTGTCAGAGGGGAGGTTAATTGATACGCAGTATTTT. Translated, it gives CASSLSEGRLIDTQYF.

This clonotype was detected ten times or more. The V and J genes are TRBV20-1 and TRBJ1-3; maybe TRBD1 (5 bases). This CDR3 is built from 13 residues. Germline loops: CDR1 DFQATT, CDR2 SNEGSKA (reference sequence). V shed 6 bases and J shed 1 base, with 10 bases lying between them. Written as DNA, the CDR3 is TGCAGTGCCCGAGGGGAGTCTGGAAACACCATATATTTT. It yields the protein CSARGESGNTIYF.

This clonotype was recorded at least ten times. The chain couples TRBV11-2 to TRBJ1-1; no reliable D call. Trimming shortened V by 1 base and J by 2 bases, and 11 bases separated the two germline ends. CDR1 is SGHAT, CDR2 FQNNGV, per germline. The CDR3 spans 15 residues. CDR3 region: CASSLGLRSNTEAFF. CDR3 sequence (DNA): TGTGCCAGCAGCTTAGGACTGCGTTCAAACACTGAAGCTTTCTTT.

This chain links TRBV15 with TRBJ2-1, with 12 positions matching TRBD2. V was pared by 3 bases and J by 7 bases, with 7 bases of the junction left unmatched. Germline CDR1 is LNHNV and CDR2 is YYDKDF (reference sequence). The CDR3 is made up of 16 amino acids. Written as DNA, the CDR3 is TGTGCCACCAGCAGCCAGACTAGCGGGAGAATTAATGAGCAGTTCTTC. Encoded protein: CATSSQTSGRINEQFF. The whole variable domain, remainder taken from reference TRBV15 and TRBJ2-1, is DAMVIQNPRYQVTQFGKPVTLSCSQTLNHNVMYWYQQKSSQAPKLLFHYYDKDFNNEADTPDNFQSRRPNTSFCFLDIRSPGLGDTAMYLCATSSQTSGRINEQFFGPGTRLTVL.

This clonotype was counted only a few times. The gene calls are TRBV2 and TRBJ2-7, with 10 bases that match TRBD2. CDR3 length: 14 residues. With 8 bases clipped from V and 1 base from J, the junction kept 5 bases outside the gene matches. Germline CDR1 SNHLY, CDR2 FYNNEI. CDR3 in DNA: TGTGCCAGCTCTAGCGGGGGAGAATCCTACGAGCAGTACTTC. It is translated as CASSSGGESYEQYF. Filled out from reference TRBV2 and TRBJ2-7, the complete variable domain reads EPEVTQTPSHQVTQMGQEVILRCVPISNHLYFYWYRQILGQKVEFLVSFYNNEISEKSEIFDDQFSVERPDGSNFTLKIRSTKLEDSAMYFCASSSGGESYEQYFGPGTRLTVT.